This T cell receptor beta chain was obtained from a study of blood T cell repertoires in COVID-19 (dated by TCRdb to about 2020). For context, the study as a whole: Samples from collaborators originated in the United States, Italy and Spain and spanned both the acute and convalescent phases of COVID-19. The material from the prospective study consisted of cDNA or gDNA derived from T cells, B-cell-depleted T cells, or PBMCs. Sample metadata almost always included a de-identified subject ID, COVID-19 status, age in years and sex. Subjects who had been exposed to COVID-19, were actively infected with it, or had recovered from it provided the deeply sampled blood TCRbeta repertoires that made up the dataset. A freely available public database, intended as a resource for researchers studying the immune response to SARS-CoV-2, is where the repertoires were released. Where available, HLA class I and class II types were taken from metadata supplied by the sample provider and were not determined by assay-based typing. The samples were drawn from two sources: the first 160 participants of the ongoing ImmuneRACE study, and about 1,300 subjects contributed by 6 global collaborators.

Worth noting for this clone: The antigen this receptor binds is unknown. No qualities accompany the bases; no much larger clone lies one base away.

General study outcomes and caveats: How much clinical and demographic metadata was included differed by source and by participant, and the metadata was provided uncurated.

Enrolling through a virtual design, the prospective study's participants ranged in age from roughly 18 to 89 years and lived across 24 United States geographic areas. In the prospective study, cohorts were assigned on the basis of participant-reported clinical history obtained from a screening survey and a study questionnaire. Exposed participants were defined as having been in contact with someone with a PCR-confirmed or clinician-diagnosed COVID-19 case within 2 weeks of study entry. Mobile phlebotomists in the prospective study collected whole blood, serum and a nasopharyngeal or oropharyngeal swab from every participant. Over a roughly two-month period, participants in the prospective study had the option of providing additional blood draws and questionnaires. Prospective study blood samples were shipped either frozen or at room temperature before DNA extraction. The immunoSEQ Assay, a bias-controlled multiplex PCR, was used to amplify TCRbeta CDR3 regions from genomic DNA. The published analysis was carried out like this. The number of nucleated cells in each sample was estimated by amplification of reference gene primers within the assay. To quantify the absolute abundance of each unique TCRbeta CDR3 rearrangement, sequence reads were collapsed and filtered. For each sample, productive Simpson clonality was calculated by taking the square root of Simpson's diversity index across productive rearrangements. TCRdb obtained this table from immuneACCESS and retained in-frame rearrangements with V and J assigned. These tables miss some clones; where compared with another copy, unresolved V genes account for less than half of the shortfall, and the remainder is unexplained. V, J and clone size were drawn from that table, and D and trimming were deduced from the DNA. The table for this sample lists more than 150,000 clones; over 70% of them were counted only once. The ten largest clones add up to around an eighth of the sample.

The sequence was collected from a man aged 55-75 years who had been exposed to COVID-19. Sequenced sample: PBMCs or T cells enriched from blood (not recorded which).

For the CDR3, the sequence is CASSPLRTGSNQPQHF. The bases are TGTGCCAGTAGCCCCTTACGGACAGGTTCGAATCAGCCCCAGCATTTT. The V and J genes are TRBV19 and TRBJ1-5, with TRBD1 matching 7 junction bases. Relative to germline, V is missing 6 bases and J is missing 4 bases, with 12 bases of the junction outside any gene match. From the cysteine up to the phenylalanine, the CDR3 has a length of 16 residues. Of the read, only the CDR3 DNA is kept; its 48 bases are in frame from base 1. The germline V gene (reference sequence) specifies LNHDA as CDR1 and SQIVND as CDR2.